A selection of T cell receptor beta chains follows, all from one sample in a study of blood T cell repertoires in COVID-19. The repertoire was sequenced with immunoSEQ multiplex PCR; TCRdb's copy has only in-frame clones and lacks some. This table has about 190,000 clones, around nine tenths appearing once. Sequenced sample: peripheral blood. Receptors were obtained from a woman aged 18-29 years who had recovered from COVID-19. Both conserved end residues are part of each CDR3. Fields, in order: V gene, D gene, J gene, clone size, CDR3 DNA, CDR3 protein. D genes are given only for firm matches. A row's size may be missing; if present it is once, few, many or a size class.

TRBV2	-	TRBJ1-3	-	TGTGCCAGCAGCTCACAGGGTCCCCACTCTGGAAACACCATATATTTT	CASSSQGPHSGNTIYF
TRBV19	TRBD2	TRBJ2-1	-	TGTGCCAGTAGTCTCCCCCCGTCTAGCGGGAGGCACAATGAGCAGTTCTTC	CASSLPPSSGRHNEQFF
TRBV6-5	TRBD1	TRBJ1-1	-	TGTGCCAGCAGTTACTCTGGACAGGGTGGGACTGAAGCTTTCTTT	CASSYSGQGGTEAFF
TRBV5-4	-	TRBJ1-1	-	TGTGCCAGCAGCTTCCCAGGGTCGAACACTGAAGCTTTCTTT	CASSFPGSNTEAFF
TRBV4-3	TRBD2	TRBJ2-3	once	TGCGCCAGCAGCCAAGGGACTAGCGGGTATTCAGCCGGCGGCACAGATACGCAGTATTTT	CASSQGTSGYSAGGTDTQYF
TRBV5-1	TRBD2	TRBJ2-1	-	TGCGCCAGCAGCATACTAGCGGGAGCCTACAATGAGCAGTTCTTC	CASSILAGAYNEQFF
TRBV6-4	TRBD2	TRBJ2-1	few	TGTGCCAGCTCGCCGGGGCGGGAGTACAATGAGCAGTTCTTC	CASSPGREYNEQFF
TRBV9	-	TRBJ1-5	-	TGTGCCAGCAGCTCGACATCCACAGCGGGAGGGCCCCAGCATTTT	CASSSTSTAGGPQHF
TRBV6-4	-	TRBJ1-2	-	TGTGCCAGCAGGGAGGGTTCTGGCTACACCTTC	CASREGSGYTF
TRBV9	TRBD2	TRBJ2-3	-	TGTGCCAGCAGCAAACTAGCGGGAGGGCCTGTAGATACGCAGTATTTT	CASSKLAGGPVDTQYF
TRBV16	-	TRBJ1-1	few	TGTGCCAGCAGCCTCAATCTACGCTATGAAGCTTTCTTT	CASSLNLRYEAFF
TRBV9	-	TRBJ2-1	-	TGTGCCAGCAGCAAACAGGGTATGGACTACAATGAGCAGTTCTTC	CASSKQGMDYNEQFF
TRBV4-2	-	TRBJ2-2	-	TGTGCCAGCAGCCAAAGAGAGAGCACCGGGGAGCTGTTTTTT	CASSQRESTGELFF
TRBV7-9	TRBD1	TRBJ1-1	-	TGTGCCAGCAGCCCCGGACAGGGGAGGACTGAAGCTTTCTTT	CASSPGQGRTEAFF
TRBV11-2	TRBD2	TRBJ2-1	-	TGTGCCAGCAGCCTCGGACTAGCGGCAACCTACAATGAGCAGTTCTTC	CASSLGLAATYNEQFF
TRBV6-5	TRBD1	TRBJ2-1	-	TGTGCCAGCAGAAGAGGGACAGGTACGAATGAGCAGTTCTTC	CASRRGTGTNEQFF
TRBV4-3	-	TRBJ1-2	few	TGCGCCAGCAGCCAAAAACTCCTCTCCGGGGAGGTCTATGGCTACACCTTC	CASSQKLLSGEVYGYTF
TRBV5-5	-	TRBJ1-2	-	TGTGCCAGCAGCCCTGACAGGAGCTATGGCTACACCTTC	CASSPDRSYGYTF
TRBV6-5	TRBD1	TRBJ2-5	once	TGTGCCAGCAGTCAACAGGGGGAGACCCAGTACTTC	CASSQQGETQYF
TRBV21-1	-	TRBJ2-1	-	TGTGCCAGCAGCCAAAAGCGGGAGGCCTCCTACAATGAGCAGTTCTTC	CASSQKREASYNEQFF
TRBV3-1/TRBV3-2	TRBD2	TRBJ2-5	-	TGTGCCAGCAGCCCGGGGGGAGGGGAGACCCAGTACTTC	CASSPGGGETQYF
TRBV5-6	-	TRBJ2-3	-	TGTGCCAGCAGCTTAACCGGGACAAGGACAGATACGCAGTATTTT	CASSLTGTRTDTQYF
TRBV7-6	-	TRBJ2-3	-	TGTGCCAGCACCTACGCCCCCGGGATGTTAGATACGCAGTATTTT	CASTYAPGMLDTQYF
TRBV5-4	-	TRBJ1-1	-	TGTGCCAGCAGCTTGCAGGGGCCGAACACTGAAGCTTTCTTT	CASSLQGPNTEAFF
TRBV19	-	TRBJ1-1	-	TGTGCCAGTAGCCCGGACATCTCCGGCATGAACACTGAAGCTTTCTTT	CASSPDISGMNTEAFF
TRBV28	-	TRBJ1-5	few	TGTGCCAGCAGTGGACAGTATCAGCCCCAGCATTTT	CASSGQYQPQHF
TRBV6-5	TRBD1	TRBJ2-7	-	TGTGCCAGCAGTAGCCAGAGACAGGGGTTTCACGAGCAGTACTTC	CASSSQRQGFHEQYF
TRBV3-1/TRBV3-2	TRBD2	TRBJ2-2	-	TGTGCCAGCAGCGTAGCGGGGGGGCTCGGCGGGGAGCTGTTTTTT	CASSVAGGLGGELFF
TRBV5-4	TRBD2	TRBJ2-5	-	TGTGCCAGCAGCTTGGAGGGCGGGGGGAACGGCGAGACCCAGTACTTC	CASSLEGGGNGETQYF
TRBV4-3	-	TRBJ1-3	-	TGCGCCAGCAGCCAAGATATAGTAGGGGGCTCTGGAAACACCATATATTTT	CASSQDIVGGSGNTIYF
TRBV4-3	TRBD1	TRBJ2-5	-	TGCGCCAGCAGCCAAGGCGAGGCAGGGGGCCGGTGGGAGACCCAGTACTTC	CASSQGEAGGRWETQYF
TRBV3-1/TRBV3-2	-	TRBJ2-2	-	TGTGCCAGCAGCCATTCCAAAAACACCGGGGAGCTGTTTTTT	CASSHSKNTGELFF
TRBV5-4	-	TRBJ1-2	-	TGTGCCAGCAGCTGGGTCCCCGGGACACCCTATGGCTACACCTTC	CASSWVPGTPYGYTF
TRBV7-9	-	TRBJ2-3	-	TGTGCCAGCAGCTTAGCGCGAACGCCCACAGATACGCAGTATTTT	CASSLARTPTDTQYF
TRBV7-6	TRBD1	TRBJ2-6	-	TGTGCCAGCAGCTTAGGACAGGGTCTCGCTGGGGCCAACGTCCTGACTTTC	CASSLGQGLAGANVLTF
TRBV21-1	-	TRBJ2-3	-	TGTGCCAGCAGCAAATTCGTGTTAACAGCGGGAGCCTCTCATACGCAGTATTTT	CASSKFVLTAGASHTQYF
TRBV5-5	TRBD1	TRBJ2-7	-	TGTGCCAGCAGCTTGACAGGGGACGAGCAGTACTTC	CASSLTGDEQYF
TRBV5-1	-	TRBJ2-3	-	TGCGCCAGCAGGCGGGCCACAGATACGCAGTATTTT	CASRRATDTQYF
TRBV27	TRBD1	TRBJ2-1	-	TGTGCCAGCAGTCCGCGAGACAGGGGAGGCTTATTAAGCTCCTACAATGAGCAGTTCTTC	CASSPRDRGGLLSSYNEQFF
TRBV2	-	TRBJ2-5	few	TGTGCCAGCAGCATACAACAGGGTCTAGAGACCCAGTACTTC	CASSIQQGLETQYF
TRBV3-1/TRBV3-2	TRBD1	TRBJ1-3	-	TGTGCCAGCAGCCAAGACGGGGACAGGGGCTTTCTTGGAAACACCATATATTTT	CASSQDGDRGFLGNTIYF
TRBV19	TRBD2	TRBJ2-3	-	TGTGCCAGTAGTTGGACTAGCGGAAGCACAGATACGCAGTATTTT	CASSWTSGSTDTQYF
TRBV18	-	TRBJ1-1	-	TGTGCCAGCTCACTAAGGGGCCTCAGCCCTGAAGCTTTCTTT	CASSLRGLSPEAFF
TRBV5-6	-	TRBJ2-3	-	TGTGCCAGCAGCCCGCGTCGGGGGTCTAGCACAGATACGCAGTATTTT	CASSPRRGSSTDTQYF
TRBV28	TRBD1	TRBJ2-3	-	TGTGCCAGCAGTTCGTCAGGGGGTCGAGATACGCAGTATTTT	CASSSSGGRDTQYF
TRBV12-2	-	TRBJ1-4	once	TGTGCAAGTCGCCACCGGGACAGGGGGATTGAAAAACTGTTTTTT	CASRHRDRGIEKLFF
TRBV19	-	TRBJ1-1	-	TGTGCCAGTAGTATACTCACTGAAGCTTTCTTT	CASSILTEAFF
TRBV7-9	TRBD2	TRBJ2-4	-	TGTGCCAGCAGCCCGACAAGACTAGCGGCCAAAAACATTCAGTACTTC	CASSPTRLAAKNIQYF